The 14 T cell receptor beta chains given below trace back to one sample, sequenced in a study of shared clonotypes between healthy human individuals. The assay was immunoSEQ multiplex PCR, and TCRdb's table has in-frame clones only and misses some. Among 2 million to 2.5 million clones, less than 95% were seen once, and the ten largest hold 0.37%. Source material: naive CD4+ T cells from PBMCs. The subset is: CD45RA+ positively selected. The receptors were sampled from a man aged 18-30 years in good health. Some clones in this sample may be carry-over from other donors' samples.

This chain uses TRBV30 with TRBJ2-7; D perhaps matches TRBD1 (5 bases). CDR3 length equals 12 residues. Looked up from germline, CDR1 is GTSNPN and CDR2 is SVGIG (reference sequence). Trimming removed 1 base at V and 6 bases at J, with 10 bases between. Written as DNA, the CDR3 is TGTGCCTGGAGTGGCGCAGGGATCGAGCAGTACTTC. Translating it yields CAWSGAGIEQYF. Complete variable domain (other parts from reference TRBV30 and TRBJ2-7): SQTIHQWPATLVQPVGSPLSLECTVEGTSNPNLYWYRQAAGRGLQLLFYSVGIGQISSEVPQNLSASRPQDRQFILSSKKLLLSDSGFYLCAWSGAGIEQYFGPGTRLTVT.

This clone was seen just once. The V gene is TRBV27, the J gene TRBJ1-4; D might be TRBD1 (5 bases). The CDR3 is 15 residues long. The germline V gene encodes CDR1 MNHEY and CDR2 SMNVEV (reference sequence). The V end was cut by 4 bases, the J end by 7 bases, with 16 bases between. The CDR3 bases are TGTGCCAGCAGTTCCCCGGGCCAGGGAGGTGAAAAACTGTTTTTT. Its protein is CASSSPGQGGEKLFF.

V is TRBV25-1 and J is TRBJ1-2; 8 nucleotides agree with TRBD1. Germline-derived CDR1 and CDR2 are MGHDK and SYGVNS. The CDR3 has 14 residues. After removal of 1 base from V and 8 bases from J, the junction contained 6 bases not matched to a gene. The CDR3 protein is CASSELRQGKGYTF. The CDR3, as DNA: TGTGCCAGCAGTGAATTGAGACAGGGGAAGGGCTACACCTTC.

The V call is TRBV6-5, the J call TRBJ2-3, with D perhaps given as TRBD1 or TRBD2 (5 bases each). Looked up from germline, CDR1 is MNHEY and CDR2 is SVGAGI. The CDR3 spans 13 residues. Trimming took off 6 bases at V and 6 bases at J, with 13 bases between the two ends. Here the CDR3 reads CASRDWGKDTQYF. Here the CDR3 DNA reads TGTGCCAGCAGGGACTGGGGCAAGGATACGCAGTATTTT.

The chain combines TRBV6-5 with TRBJ1-2; TRBD1 might be the D (6 bases). Germline V gene lookup returns CDR1 MNHEY and CDR2 SVGAGI. This CDR3 spans 15 amino acids. The V gene lost 0 bases and the J gene lost 4 bases, with 12 bases spanning the gap. CDR3 nucleotides: TGTGCCAGCAGTTACTCGAAGCAGGGGAGCTATGGCTACACCTTC. It is translated as CASSYSKQGSYGYTF.

The V and J genes are TRBV19 and TRBJ1-3; tentative D call: TRBD1 (5 bases). CDR3 length: 15 amino acids. Germline CDR1 LNHDA, CDR2 SQIVND (reference sequence). The V end lost 5 bases, the J end lost 0 bases, and 11 bases lay between the germline ends. The CDR3 loop reads CASSRGLFSGNTIYF. As DNA, the CDR3 is TGTGCCAGTAGTCGGGGACTGTTCTCTGGAAACACCATATATTTT.

As for this clone: Additional DNA sequences in this sample encode the identical CDR3. The chain is built from TRBV5-1 and TRBJ2-7; 9 bases map to TRBD2. CDR1 SGHRS and CDR2 YFSETQ come from the germline V gene. The V and J ends lost 4 bases and 0 bases, in that order; junction bases with no gene match: 5. The CDR3 has 15 residues. The CDR3 DNA reads as TGCGCCAGCAGCCGACTAGCGGTTAGCTCCTACGAGCAGTACTTC. Protein sequence: CASSRLAVSSYEQYF.

This clone is a singleton in its sample. The chain recombines TRBV19 with TRBJ1-5, with 9 bases that match TRBD1. This CDR3 is built from 13 residues. The junction had 6 bases not matched to a gene; V was cut back by 9 bases and J by 6 bases. Germline CDR1 and CDR2: LNHDA and SQIVND (reference sequence). The CDR3 is CASTGQGGQPQHF. CDR3 coding DNA: TGTGCCAGCACGGGACAGGGCGGTCAGCCCCAGCATTTT.

This clone has just one count. This sequence joins TRBV5-5 and TRBJ1-1; no definite D call. V lost 0 bases, J lost 4 bases, and 13 bases lay in between. Germline V gene sequence: CDR1 SGHKS, CDR2 YYEKEE (reference sequence). The CDR3 is 15 amino acids. The CDR3 DNA reads as TGTGCCAGCAGCTTGGCCCCAGGCGCTCGCACTGAAGCTTTCTTT. Residues: CASSLAPGARTEAFF.

The CDR3 bases are TGCGCCAGCAGCTCCCTCGGAGGCAGGGGATCCTACGAGCAGTACTTC. It specifies CASSSLGGRGSYEQYF. The chain recombines TRBV5-1 with TRBJ2-7, with TRBD1 as a possible D gene (6 bases). Trimming stripped 3 bases from V and 1 base from J, with 17 bases between. The CDR3 length is 16 residues. The germline V gene encodes CDR1 SGHRS and CDR2 YFSETQ.

The V and J genes are TRBV19 and TRBJ1-3, with D perhaps TRBD1 (5 bases). This CDR3 comprises 16 residues. CDR1 and CDR2 from the germline V gene are LNHDA and SQIVND (reference sequence). V shed 3 bases and J shed 1 base, with 13 bases lying between them. The chain's CDR3 is CASSMLVQESGNTIYF. The CDR3 DNA sequence: TGTGCCAGTAGTATGCTCGTACAGGAATCTGGAAACACCATATATTTT.

As for this clone: This same CDR3 is encoded by further DNA sequences in the sample. V and J are TRBV18 and TRBJ2-5; D ambiguous. Germline-derived CDR1 and CDR2 are KGHSH and LQKENI. This CDR3 contains 13 residues. V lost 3 bases, J lost 1 base, and 6 bases lay in between. CDR3 amino acids: CASSPLGQETQYF. The CDR3 DNA sequence: TGTGCCAGCTCACCGCTCGGCCAAGAGACCCAGTACTTC.

This clone came up once. The chain couples TRBV6-6 to TRBJ2-4; 7 nucleotides agree with TRBD1. Per the germline V gene, CDR1 is MNHNY and CDR2 is SVGAGI (reference sequence). Germline trimming cut 7 bases from V and 8 bases from J; bases unmatched to any gene: 14. The CDR3 runs 15 residues. In DNA form, the CDR3 reads TGTGCCAGCAAAGAAAGAGGGGGCGCGGAGGACATTCAGTACTTC. Translating it yields CASKERGGAEDIQYF.

This rearrangement joins TRBV5-1 to TRBJ2-7; the D gene could be TRBD1 or TRBD2 (6 bases each). The CDR3 runs to 15 residues. With 4 bases removed from V and 4 bases from J, the gap between germline ends came to 18 bases. Per germline, CDR1 SGHRS and CDR2 YFSETQ. The chain's CDR3 is CASSPPGGRGYEQYF. CDR3 nucleotides: TGCGCCAGCAGCCCTCCTGGGGGCCGGGGGTACGAGCAGTACTTC. Combining the CDR3 with reference TRBV5-1 and TRBJ2-7 gives the whole variable domain KAGVTQTPRYLIKTRGQQVTLSCSPISGHRSVSWYQQTPGQGLQFLFEYFSETQRNKGNFPGRFSGRQFSNSRSEMNVSTLELGDSALYLCASSPPGGRGYEQYFGPGTRLTVT.